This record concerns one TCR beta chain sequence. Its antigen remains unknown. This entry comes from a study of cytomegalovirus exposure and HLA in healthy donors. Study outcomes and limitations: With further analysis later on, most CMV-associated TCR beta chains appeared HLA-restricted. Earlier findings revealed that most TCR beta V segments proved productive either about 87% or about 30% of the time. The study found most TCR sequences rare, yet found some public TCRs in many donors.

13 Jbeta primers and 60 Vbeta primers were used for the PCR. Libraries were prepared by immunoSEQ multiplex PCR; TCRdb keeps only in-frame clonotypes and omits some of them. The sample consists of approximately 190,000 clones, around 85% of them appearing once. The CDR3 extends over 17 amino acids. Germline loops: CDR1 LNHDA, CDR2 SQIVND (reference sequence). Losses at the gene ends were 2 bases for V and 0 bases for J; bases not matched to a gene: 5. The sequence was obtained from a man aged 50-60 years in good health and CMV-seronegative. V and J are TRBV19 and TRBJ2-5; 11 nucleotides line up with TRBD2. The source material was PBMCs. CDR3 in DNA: TGTGCCAGTAGTATACCGACGGGACTAGCGGACCAAGAGACCCAGTACTTC. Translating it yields CASSIPTGLADQETQYF. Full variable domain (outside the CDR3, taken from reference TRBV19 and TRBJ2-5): DGGITQSPKYLFRKEGQNVTLSCEQNLNHDAMYWYRQDPGQGLRLIYYSQIVNDFQKGDIAEGYSVSREKKESFPLTVTSAQKNPTAFYLCASSIPTGLADQETQYFGPGTRLLVL.